This T cell receptor beta chain was identified in a study of spatial heterogeneity in lung cancer. Looking at the study overall: On average, each unique TCR and UMI combination appeared more than ten times in raw reads.

Overall study results and limits: There were more appearances of ubiquitous expanded tumor TCRs in blood at resection than at follow-up.

CDR1 is DFQATT and CDR2 is SNEGSKA in the germline V gene (reference sequence). The CDR3 covers 13 residues. Trimming removed 3 bases at V and 6 bases at J, with 12 bases between. TCRdb called the 5' RACE reads again in MiXCR, with one record for every CDR3 protein. The repertoire holds about 50,000 distinct CDR3 sequences, about 7.4% seen once, with around 33% in the top ten. This sample's time point: blood at routine non-recurrence follow-up after resection. Sequencing covered unsorted whole RNA taken from tumor, nontumor lung or frozen PBMC. In its sample, this clonotype was seen many times. What it recognizes is unknown.

The chain has TRBV20-1 and TRBJ1-5, with TRBD1 as a possible D gene (6 bases). The specimen was PBMCs, collected at follow-up. The clonotype was recovered from a female donor with early-stage non-small cell lung cancer. CDR3 DNA: TGCAGTGCTAGCCGCCAGGGGAGTCAGCCCCAGCATTTT. Translation gives CSASRQGSQPQHF.